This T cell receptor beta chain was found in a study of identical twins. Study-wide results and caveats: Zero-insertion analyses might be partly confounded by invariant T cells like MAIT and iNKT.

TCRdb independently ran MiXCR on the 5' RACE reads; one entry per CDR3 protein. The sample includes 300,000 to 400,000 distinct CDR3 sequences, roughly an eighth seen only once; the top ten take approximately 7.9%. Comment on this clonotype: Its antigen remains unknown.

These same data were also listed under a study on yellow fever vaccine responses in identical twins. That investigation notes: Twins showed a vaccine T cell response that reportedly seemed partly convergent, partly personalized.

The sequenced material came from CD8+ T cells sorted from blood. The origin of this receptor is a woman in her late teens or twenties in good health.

CDR3 nucleotides: TGTGCCGTTAGCGGGAATGAGCAGTTCTTC. This translates into CAVSGNEQFF. The chain recombines TRBV2 with TRBJ2-1, with TRBD2 matching over 7 bases. The length of the CDR3 is 10 residues. Per germline, CDR1 SNHLY and CDR2 FYNNEI. The V segment lost 11 bases and the J segment 7 bases; nucleotides outside the gene matches: 2.